The text below deals with one T cell receptor (beta chain). This specimen comes from a study of response to subunit inactivated influenza vaccine. The CDR3 length is 13 residues. The ends lost 8 bases at V and 3 bases at J; junction bases unmatched: 3. The V gene's germline CDR1 is LNHNV and CDR2 YYDKDF (reference sequence). One entry per CDR3 protein, called by TCRdb with MiXCR from the RT-PCR reads. Seen here are around 790,000 distinct CDR3 sequences, 21% observed once, and the top ten hold more than 8.5%. The chain links TRBV15 to TRBJ1-3, with TRBD1 matching over 8 bases. The sequences come from PBMCs from blood, collected 5 days after vaccination. This receptor was obtained from a man aged 50-60 years who received an inactivated influenza vaccine. CDR3 amino acids: CATRDRGGNTIYF. CDR3 DNA: TGTGCCACCCGTGACAGGGGTGGAAACACCATATATTTT.